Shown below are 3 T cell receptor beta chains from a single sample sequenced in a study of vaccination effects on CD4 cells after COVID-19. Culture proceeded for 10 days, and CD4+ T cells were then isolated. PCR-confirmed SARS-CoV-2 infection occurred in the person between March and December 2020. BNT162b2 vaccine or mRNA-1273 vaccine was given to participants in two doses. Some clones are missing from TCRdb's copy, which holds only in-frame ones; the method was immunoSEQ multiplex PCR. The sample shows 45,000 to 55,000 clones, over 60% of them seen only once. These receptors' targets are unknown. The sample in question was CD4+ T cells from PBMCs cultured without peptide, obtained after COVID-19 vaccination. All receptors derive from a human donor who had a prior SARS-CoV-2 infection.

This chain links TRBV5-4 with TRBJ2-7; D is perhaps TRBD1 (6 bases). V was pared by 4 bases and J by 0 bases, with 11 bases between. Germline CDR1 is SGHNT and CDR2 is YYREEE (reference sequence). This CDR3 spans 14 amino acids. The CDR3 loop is CASSARDTSYEQYF. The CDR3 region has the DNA TGTGCCAGCAGCGCCCGGGACACCTCCTACGAGCAGTACTTC.

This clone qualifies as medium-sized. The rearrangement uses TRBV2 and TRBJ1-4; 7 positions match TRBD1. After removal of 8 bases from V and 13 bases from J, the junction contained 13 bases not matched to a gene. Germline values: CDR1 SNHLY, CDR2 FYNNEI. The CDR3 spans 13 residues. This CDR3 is CASAGTAPAGLFF. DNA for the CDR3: TGTGCCAGCGCGGGGACAGCCCCGGCGGGACTGTTTTTT.

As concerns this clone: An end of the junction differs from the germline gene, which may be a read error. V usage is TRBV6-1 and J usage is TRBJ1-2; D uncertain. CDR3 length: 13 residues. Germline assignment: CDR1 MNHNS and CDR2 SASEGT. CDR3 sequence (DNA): TGTGCCAGCAGCGAAGTACTGGCGAGTGGCTACACCTTC. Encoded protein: CASSEVLASGYTF.